This paragraph covers one T cell receptor beta chain sequence. Seattle patients were enrolled during active infection and followed longitudinally. Germline V lookup: CDR1 MDHEN, CDR2 SYDVKM. CDR3 length: 15 amino acids. V gave up 3 bases and J gave up 0 bases, with 8 bases separating them. Original analysis: Researchers report that nucleated cell counts were estimated from reference gene primer amplification. TCRdb's copy holds only in-frame clones and misses some; the assay was immunoSEQ multiplex PCR. V, J and clone size are taken as reported in that table, and D and trimming were inferred from the DNA itself. This sample has under 200,000 clones; 85% occur once, and the top ten carry approximately 7.6%. This sample stems from a study of blood T cell repertoires in COVID-19. Across the whole study: Sites across the United States, Italy and Spain contributed samples from acute and convalescent COVID-19. From T cells, B-cell-depleted T cells, or PBMCs came the material, which was cDNA or gDNA.

This TCR was recovered from an elderly woman with COVID-19, enrolled during active disease. The material sequenced was peripheral blood. The rearrangement uses TRBV28 and TRBJ2-2; no clear D. CDR3 in DNA: TGTGCCAGCAGTTTTCGGGTAGCGAACACCGGGGAGCTGTTTTTT. Protein product: CASSFRVANTGELFF.